This T cell receptor (beta chain) was observed in a study of identical twins. The study's findings and limits: Model-predicted out-of-frame TCR alpha sharing fell below observed values in monozygotic twins. Sequences that were beta out-of-frame showed weaker excess twin sharing. The abundant beta clonotypes from cord blood had fewer insertions, and memory repertoires had none of this.

Germline-derived CDR1 and CDR2 are DFQATT and SNEGSKA (reference sequence). The CDR3 contains 14 residues. The V end lost 3 bases, the J end lost 3 bases, and 15 bases lay between the germline ends. TCRdb re-derived calls from the 5' RACE reads in MiXCR, one entry per CDR3 protein. The sample includes about 1.7 million distinct CDR3 sequences, roughly a third of them seen just once. As to this clonotype: Its antigen remains unidentified.

V gene TRBV20-1 combines with J gene TRBJ2-7; maybe TRBD1 (5 bases). The receptor was derived from a newborn girl in good health. The sample consisted of cord blood. The chain's CDR3 is CSASKNRHYYEQYF. The CDR3 nucleotides are TGCAGTGCTAGTAAGAACAGGCACTACTACGAGCAGTACTTC.